Below are 25 T cell receptor beta chains sequenced from a single sample in a study of shared clonotypes between healthy human individuals. The repertoire was sequenced with immunoSEQ multiplex PCR; TCRdb's copy has only in-frame clones and lacks some. The sample carries about 2 million clones, 95% recorded once. The material sequenced was naive CD4+ T cells sorted from blood. Documented subset: CD45RA+ positively selected. All receptors derive from a man aged 18 to 30 in good health.

The chain couples TRBV6-5 to TRBJ1-1; D may be TRBD1 (6 bases). Germline CDR1 reads MNHEY; CDR2 reads SVGAGI. This CDR3 region has 13 residues. V was cut by 7 bases and J by 7 bases, with 16 bases left in between. In DNA, the CDR3 is TGTGCCAGCAAGGACAGAGCTAAGGGTGAAGCTTTCTTT. Protein sequence: CASKDRAKGEAFF.

V usage is TRBV2 and J usage is TRBJ2-7; D remains ambiguous. Germline loops: CDR1 SNHLY, CDR2 FYNNEI. The CDR3 covers 12 residues. Trimming took 2 bases from V and 5 from J, leaving 7 bases between them. The CDR3 is CASSEMTHEQYF. The CDR3 DNA reads as TGTGCCAGCAGTGAAATGACCCACGAGCAGTACTTC.

This clone was seen a single time. The CDR3 loop is CAWSVPSGILGTGELFF. DNA for the CDR3: TGTGCCTGGAGTGTACCTAGCGGGATTTTGGGTACCGGGGAGCTGTTTTTT. This chain links TRBV30 with TRBJ2-2; TRBD2 agrees at 9 bases. This CDR3 comprises 17 residues. Germline trimming cut 0 bases from V and 5 bases from J; bases unmatched to any gene: 10. CDR1 and CDR2 (germline): GTSNPN, SVGIG (reference sequence).

In regard to this clone: Different DNA sequences within this sample yield the same CDR3. The rearrangement links TRBV5-1 to TRBJ2-2; TRBD1 is a possible D gene (7 bases). The CDR3 consists of 15 residues. Germline lookup yields CDR1 SGHRS and CDR2 YFSETQ. Trimming shortened V by 3 bases and J by 1 base, and 10 bases separated the two germline ends. CDR3 nucleotide sequence: TGCGCCAGCAGCTGGGGGGACAGGAACACCGGGGAGCTGTTTTTT. Amino acid sequence: CASSWGDRNTGELFF.

The V and J genes are TRBV5-1 and TRBJ2-5; unclear D gene. The CDR3 totals 15 residues. CDR1 is SGHRS and CDR2 is YFSETQ in the germline V gene. With 4 bases removed from V and 2 bases from J, the gap between germline ends came to 15 bases. The CDR3 region has the DNA TGCGCCAGCAGCCCCGGCCGGGTGGGTCAAGAGACCCAGTACTTC. It specifies CASSPGRVGQETQYF.

This clone was observed a single time. The chain is built from TRBV5-1 and TRBJ2-5; TRBD1 agrees at 7 bases. This CDR3 is 13 amino acids long. Germline V gene data show CDR1 as SGHRS and CDR2 as YFSETQ. J gave up 5 bases and V 4 bases, and 5 bases lay outside the gene matches. The CDR3 loop reads CASSDRVYETQYF. CDR3 DNA sequence: TGCGCCAGCAGCGACAGGGTTTATGAGACCCAGTACTTC.

As for this clone: The conserved phenylalanine or tryptophan is not found at the CDR3 terminus, so this likely reflects a read error. The chain joins TRBV23-1 to TRBJ2-7; 10 nucleotides align to TRBD1. TRBV23-1 counts as an open reading frame of uncertain function. J gave up 3 bases and V 2 bases, and 10 bases lay outside the gene matches. The CDR3 runs to 17 residues. CDR3 bases: TGCGCCAGCAGTCAAATCTCCACCGGGACAGGGGTCTACGAGCAGTACCTC. Encoded protein: CASSQISTGTGVYEQYL.

This clone was found a few times. The chain links TRBV10-3 to TRBJ1-4, with D hard to call. V gave up 8 bases and J gave up 1 base, with 8 bases separating them. Germline V gene sequence: CDR1 ENHRY, CDR2 SYGVKD. This CDR3 is 13 amino acids long. The CDR3 DNA follows: TGTGCCATCTCGGATGGAACTAATGAAAAACTGTTTTTT. This translates into CAISDGTNEKLFF.

V and J are TRBV6-6 and TRBJ1-2; D perhaps matches TRBD1 (6 bases). This CDR3 has 12 residues. Deletions cut 8 bases from V and 3 bases from J, with 10 bases between. The germline V gene encodes CDR1 MNHNY and CDR2 SVGAGI (reference sequence). The CDR3: CASSDSYYGYTF. The CDR3 nucleotides are TGTGCCAGCTCGGACAGCTACTATGGCTACACCTTC.

A word on this clone: Other DNA sequences in the same sample also yield this CDR3. The chain joins TRBV5-1 to TRBJ2-7, with a tentative D call TRBD2 (5 bases). From germline, CDR1 is SGHRS and CDR2 YFSETQ. The CDR3 runs 13 residues. The V end lost 1 base, the J end lost 6 bases, and 11 bases lay between the germline ends. The CDR3 DNA reads TGCGCCAGCAGCTTGCGCGAGGGCGGCGAGCAGTACTTC. This gives the protein CASSLREGGEQYF.

In this sample, this clone turned up once. CDR3 protein: CASSPAGLDGYTF. The CDR3 nucleotides read TGTGCCAGCTCACCCGCAGGGCTTGACGGCTACACCTTC. The rearrangement links TRBV18 to TRBJ1-2, with D maybe TRBD1 (5 bases). Germline lookup yields CDR1 KGHSH and CDR2 LQKENI. The length of the CDR3 is 13 residues. V was pared by 3 bases and J by 8 bases, with 13 bases between.

In DNA, the CDR3 is TGTGCTAGTGGCATGGGGACAGCCCCCCAGAATGAGCAGTTCTTC. This gives the protein CASGMGTAPQNEQFF. The chain carries TRBV12-5 and TRBJ2-1; 7 bases align to TRBD1. Germline CDR1 and CDR2: LGHNT and FRNRAP. The CDR3 is made up of 15 amino acids. J lost 7 bases, V lost 6 bases, and 12 bases had no gene match.

The V call is TRBV9, the J call TRBJ1-2; 8 bases are shared with TRBD1. CDR3 length: 14 amino acids. Germline V gives CDR1 SGDLS, CDR2 YYNGEE. V gave up 3 bases and J gave up 6 bases; unmatched junction bases: 7. Here the CDR3 reads CASSANNRGDGYTF. The CDR3 coding sequence is TGTGCCAGCAGCGCGAACAACAGGGGGGATGGCTACACCTTC.

The chain carries TRBV5-6 and TRBJ1-2, with 9 bases that match TRBD1. The junction had 10 bases not matched to a gene; V was cut back by 2 bases and J by 5 bases. This CDR3 contains 16 residues. Germline V CDR1 and CDR2: SGHDT, YYEEEE. CDR3 bases: TGTGCCAGCAGCTTAAGGGACAGGGAAACCTTTTATGGCTACACCTTC. Translated: CASSLRDRETFYGYTF.

This rearrangement joins TRBV5-4 to TRBJ1-1; D remains unclear. Germline V CDR1 and CDR2: SGHNT, YYREEE (reference sequence). This CDR3 has 14 amino acids. V lost 0 bases to trimming and J lost 0 bases, with 6 bases between them. This chain's CDR3 is CASSLEGMNTEAFF. The CDR3 DNA is TGTGCCAGCAGCTTGGAGGGTATGAACACTGAAGCTTTCTTT.

This sequence joins TRBV11-2 and TRBJ1-1; no reliable D call. There are 11 residues in the CDR3. Trimming shortened V by 5 bases and J by 2 bases, and 3 bases separated the two germline ends. Germline V gene lookup returns CDR1 SGHAT and CDR2 FQNNGV. The CDR3 sequence: CASSHNTEAFF. The CDR3, as DNA: TGTGCCAGCAGCCATAACACTGAAGCTTTCTTT.

V usage is TRBV2 and J usage is TRBJ2-7; a weak D match, TRBD1 (6 bases). Trimming took 6 bases from V and 5 from J, leaving 14 bases between them. Per the germline V gene, CDR1 is SNHLY and CDR2 is FYNNEI. This CDR3 has 13 residues. The CDR3 loop is CASRSDRGHEQYF. CDR3 bases: TGTGCCAGCAGGTCGGACAGAGGGCACGAGCAGTACTTC.

Written as DNA, the CDR3 is TGTGCCACCTCAGGGGGGGGGCCCGGGGACTACGAGCAGTACTTC. This gives the protein CATSGGGPGDYEQYF. The V and J genes are TRBV6-5 and TRBJ2-7; D may be TRBD1 or TRBD2 (7 bases each). Germline V lookup: CDR1 MNHEY, CDR2 SVGAGI. CDR3 size: 15 residues. The V and J ends lost 10 bases and 3 bases respectively, with 22 bases between them.

The chain combines TRBV4-1 with TRBJ1-1; no firm D call. V lost 0 bases, J lost 3 bases, and 14 bases lay in between. Germline CDR1 and CDR2: MGHRA and YSYEKL. The CDR3 is 16 residues long. CDR3 in DNA: TGCGCCAGCAGCCAAGATGAGGCCCAGAGGCACACTGAAGCTTTCTTT. This gives the protein CASSQDEAQRHTEAFF.

The gene calls are TRBV30 and TRBJ1-2; TRBD1 matches 7 bases. The CDR3 extends over 15 amino acids. The V and J ends lost 4 bases and 0 bases, in that order; junction bases with no gene match: 8. Per the germline V gene, CDR1 is GTSNPN and CDR2 is SVGIG (reference sequence). CDR3 sequence (DNA): TGTGCCTGGACGAAGCGGGACAGCTCTAACTATGGCTACACCTTC. Its protein product is CAWTKRDSSNYGYTF.

The gene calls are TRBV7-2 and TRBJ1-1, with TRBD1 as a possible D gene (5 bases). V was pared by 3 bases and J by 6 bases, with 14 bases between. The germline gives CDR1 SGHTA, CDR2 FQGNSA. The CDR3 loop spans 14 amino acids. This CDR3 is CASSLFQGLSEAFF. CDR3 nucleotides: TGTGCCAGCAGCTTGTTCCAGGGATTATCTGAAGCTTTCTTT. Using reference TRBV7-2 and TRBJ1-1 for the parts outside the CDR3, the full variable domain is GAGVSQSPSNKVTEKGKDVELRCDPISGHTALYWYRQSLGQGLEFLIYFQGNSAPDKSGLPSDRFSAERTGGSVSTLTIQRTQQEDSAVYLCASSLFQGLSEAFFGQGTRLTVV.

Note on this clone: Other DNA sequences in the same sample also yield this CDR3. The J gene is TRBJ2-7, the V gene TRBV9, with 8 positions matching TRBD1. CDR1 is SGDLS and CDR2 is YYNGEE in the germline V gene. With 0 bases clipped from V and 2 bases from J, the junction kept 4 bases outside the gene matches. This CDR3 has 15 residues. The CDR3 DNA follows: TGTGCCAGCAGCGTAGCGGACAGGGCGCCCTACGAGCAGTACTTC. It is translated as CASSVADRAPYEQYF.

The chain carries TRBV29-1 and TRBJ2-7; either TRBD1 or TRBD2 may supply D (5 bases each). V lost 1 base and J 0 bases, leaving 16 bases between the germline ends. CDR1 SQVTM and CDR2 ANQGSEA come from the germline V gene. The CDR3 runs to 16 residues. The CDR3 DNA sequence: TGCAGCGTTGAAGCGGGGAAAGGGGTCAACTCCTACGAGCAGTACTTC. Translating gives CSVEAGKGVNSYEQYF.

The chain uses TRBV2 and TRBJ1-2, with D perhaps TRBD1 (5 bases). Trimming shortened V by 8 bases and J by 2 bases, and 12 bases separated the two germline ends. Germline CDR1 SNHLY, CDR2 FYNNEI. The CDR3 runs 13 residues. The DNA for the CDR3 is TGTGCCAGCGTCGGGCAGGGCAACTATGGCTACACCTTC. Translating gives CASVGQGNYGYTF.

The V gene is TRBV6-1, the J gene TRBJ2-3; 10 nucleotides match TRBD1. V lost 8 bases and J lost 3; bases outside the gene matches: 5. Germline lookup yields CDR1 MNHNS and CDR2 SASEGT. The CDR3 contains 14 residues. The CDR3 DNA reads TGTGCCAGCCTCCGGGACAGGGGAACAGATACGCAGTATTTT. Translated, it gives CASLRDRGTDTQYF.